A selection of T cell receptor beta chains follows, all from one sample in a study of T cells after yellow fever vaccination. MiXCR, run by TCRdb on the 5' RACE reads, gives a single entry per CDR3 protein. This table has about 300,000 distinct CDR3 sequences, 3% to 4.5% appearing once. This specimen was PBMCs, taken 5 days after the yellow fever booster vaccination. The receptors here all came from a man aged 18-30 years who received the YFV17D yellow fever vaccine. The CDR3 runs from the conserved cysteine through the conserved F or W. Fields, in order: D gene, V gene, clone size, J gene, CDR3 protein, CDR3 DNA. A D gene is named only where the DNA matches it firmly. Size tells how often a clone was seen (once, few, many) or the class of an expanded clone, and some rows leave it out.

>.|TRBV27|many|TRBJ2-3
CASSLGDTDTQYF
TGCGCCAGCAGCTTGGGGGACACAGATACGCAGTATTTT
>TRBD2|TRBV2|.|TRBJ2-2
CASRGLAGDTGELFF
TGTGCCAGCAGAGGACTAGCGGGGGACACCGGGGAGCTGTTTTTT
>.|TRBV5-4|few|TRBJ1-1
CASNQDPMNTEAFF
TGTGCCAGCAACCAGGATCCCATGAACACTGAAGCTTTCTTT
>.|TRBV20-1|.|TRBJ1-1
CSARDRASIHTEAFF
TGCAGTGCTAGAGATCGGGCGTCGATCCACACTGAAGCTTTCTTT
>.|TRBV20-1|.|TRBJ1-2
CSARDPTRPKGYTF
TGCAGTGCTAGAGATCCCACAAGGCCGAAAGGCTACACCTTC
>.|TRBV7-2|few|TRBJ2-7
CASSARQDYYEQYF
TGTGCCAGCAGCGCTCGACAGGATTACTACGAGCAGTACTTC
>.|TRBV21-1|few|TRBJ1-4
CASSRLLKQGRDEKLFF
TGTGCCAGCAGCCGCCTCTTAAAACAGGGGAGGGATGAAAAACTGTTTTTT
>.|TRBV11-3|once|TRBJ2-5
CASSSTYRGGIETQYF
TGTGCCAGCAGCTCAACTTACAGGGGGGGGATCGAGACCCAGTACTTC
>.|TRBV21-1|few|TRBJ2-3
CASSKIRTSGGPTDTQYF
TGTGCCAGCAGCAAAATAAGGACTAGCGGGGGACCCACAGATACGCAGTATTTT
>.|TRBV6-1|.|TRBJ2-4
CASSDGTVIQYF
TGTGCCAGCAGTGACGGGACTGTCATTCAGTACTTC
>.|TRBV10-3|.|TRBJ2-3
CAIGDGGTDTQYF
TGTGCCATCGGGGACGGTGGCACAGATACGCAGTATTTT
>TRBD1|TRBV18|many|TRBJ1-5
CASSPTGGHSNQPQHF
TGTGCCAGCTCACCAACAGGGGGACATAGCAATCAGCCCCAGCATTTT
>TRBD1|TRBV5-1|.|TRBJ1-6
CASSPGQGWSPLHF
TGCGCCAGCAGCCCCGGACAGGGCTGGTCACCCCTCCACTTT
>.|TRBV5-1|.|TRBJ1-1
CASSPTLSVRGEAFF
TGCGCCAGCAGCCCAACCTTAAGTGTCAGGGGTGAAGCTTTCTTT
>TRBD2|TRBV7-6|many|TRBJ2-7
CASSLGEGPLYEQYF
TGTGCCAGCAGCTTAGGGGAGGGGCCCCTCTACGAGCAGTACTTC
>.|TRBV3-1|many|TRBJ1-3
CASRSSGNTIYF
TGTGCCAGCAGGTCCTCTGGAAACACCATATATTTT